This T cell receptor beta chain is drawn from a study of OX40 agonist ivuxolimab in advanced cancers. The study, taken as a whole, reports: More expanded clones were found, on average, in CD8+ than in CD4+ T cells.

Turning to this clone: Antigen unknown.

Method: immunoSEQ multiplex PCR; TCRdb's copy keeps in-frame clones and lacks some. This sample carries tens of thousands of clones, about 85% of them seen once, and the ten largest clones take around 15%. V was clipped by 10 bases and J by 1 base; unmatched bases: 9. The CDR3 spans 14 residues. Germline CDR1 is ENHRY and CDR2 is SYGVKD. The receptor comes from an adult with an advanced solid tumor such as melanoma, head and neck, liver or kidney cancer. Sequencing used CD4+ or CD8+ T cells sorted from blood, obtained in a trial of the OX40 agonist ivuxolimab. The V call is TRBV10-3, the J call TRBJ2-5, with 7 bases matching TRBD1. In nucleotides, the CDR3 is TGTGCCACCCGAGACAGGGAAACCCAAGAGACCCAGTACTTC. Its protein product is CATRDRETQETQYF.